The present entry profiles one TCR beta chain with its context. Antigen: not known. The sample originates from a study of cytomegalovirus exposure and HLA in healthy donors. Study information: The study's early data release held roughly 91 million unique TCRs from HLA-typed donors.

Notes on the study in general: Based on reports, TCR beta sequences accurately predicted HLA-A and HLA-B alleles for most subjects. A missense variant in DCLRE1C was later tied to TCR beta V- and J-gene trimming.

CDR3 length: 14 amino acids. V lost 3 bases and J lost 4, with 10 bases in between. From germline, CDR1 is SGDLS and CDR2 YYNGEE. This cohort consisted of healthy bone marrow donors. The primer mix had 60 Vbeta and 13 Jbeta primers. The protocol was immunoSEQ multiplex PCR, while the TCRdb copy is restricted to in-frame clones and leaves out a portion. This sample has some 130,000 clones; 55% to 75% occur once, and the top ten carry around 1.6%. Sequencing was carried out using PBMCs. The genes are TRBV9 and TRBJ2-2; perhaps TRBD1 as D (6 bases). The sequence came from a man aged 25-40 years in good health and CMV-seropositive. The DNA for the CDR3 is TGTGCCAGCAGCGCCTTGACAGGCACCGGGGAGCTGTTTTTT. Its protein product is CASSALTGTGELFF.